The entry below describes one TCR beta chain. The antigen remains undetermined. The entry originates in a study of T cell repertoires in cytomegalovirus infection. Background on the study: Based on public TCR beta signatures, there were indications of CMV infection and of a matching HLA type. Overall study results and limits: Cumulative public TCR beta family frequency identified CMV carriers with the relevant HLA.

TCRdb itself ran the reads through MiXCR, one entry per CDR3 protein. This sample has some 100,000 distinct CDR3 sequences, with 23% found just once. V was cut by 0 bases and J by 0 bases, with 9 bases left in between. The V gene's germline CDR1 is LGHNA and CDR2 YSLEER. The CDR3 length is 15 residues. The clonotype originates from a human donor in good health (CMV status not recorded). Some clones in this sample may be carry-over from other donors' samples. Sequencing was done on a sample of CD8+ T cells from PBMCs. The chain combines TRBV4-3 with TRBJ2-7, with D tentatively TRBD1 (6 bases). The CDR3 nucleotides read TGCGCCAGCAGCCAAGATTTAGGGGGCTCCTACGAGCAGTACTTC. Translating gives CASSQDLGGSYEQYF.